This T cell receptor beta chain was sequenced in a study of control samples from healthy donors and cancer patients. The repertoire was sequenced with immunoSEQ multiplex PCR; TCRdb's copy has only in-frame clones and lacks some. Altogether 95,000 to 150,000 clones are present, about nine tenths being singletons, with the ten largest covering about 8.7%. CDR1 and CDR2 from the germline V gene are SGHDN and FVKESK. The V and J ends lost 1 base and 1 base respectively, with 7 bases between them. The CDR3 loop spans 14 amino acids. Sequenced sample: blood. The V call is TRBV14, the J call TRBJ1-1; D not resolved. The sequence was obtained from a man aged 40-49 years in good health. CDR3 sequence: CASSQVRENTEAFF. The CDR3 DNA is TGTGCCAGCAGCCAAGTTCGTGAGAACACTGAAGCTTTCTTT.